The 15 T cell receptor beta chains below all came from one sample that was sequenced in a study of T cell responses to AZD1222 COVID-19 vaccine. This table comes from immunoSEQ multiplex PCR, and its TCRdb copy is limited to in-frame clones, with some not included. The sample yields some 170,000 clones, more than 85% seen once. Sequencing was performed on peripheral blood, taken 28 days after the second AZD1222 dose. The receptors come from an adult who received the AZD1222 COVID-19 vaccine.

This chain links TRBV23-1 with TRBJ2-1; a possible D gene is TRBD1 (5 bases). TRBV23-1 is known as an ORF, though its function is uncertain. CDR3 length: 16 amino acids. Trimming removed 4 bases at V and 6 bases at J, with 19 bases between. In nucleotides, the CDR3 is TGCGCCAGCAGTCCCAACCAACGACAGATTACCAATGAGCAGTTCTTC. The encoded protein is CASSPNQRQITNEQFF.

The chain couples TRBV6-1 to TRBJ2-1, with D possibly matching TRBD1 (6 bases). Trimming cost V 1 base and J 8 bases, with 15 bases left between them. Germline CDR1 reads MNHNS; CDR2 reads SASEGT. The CDR3 has 15 residues. Written as DNA, the CDR3 is TGTGCCAGCAGTGAAGTGGGACACCGGGGCGATGAGCAGTTCTTC. As protein: CASSEVGHRGDEQFF.

J is TRBJ2-7 and V is TRBV2, with 7 bases fitting TRBD2. Germline V gene data show CDR1 as SNHLY and CDR2 as FYNNEI. The J segment lost 4 bases and the V segment lost 3 bases, leaving 3 bases of the junction unmatched. The CDR3 has 13 amino acids. In nucleotides, the CDR3 is TGTGCCAGCAGTGAGGGGAGGGCTTACGAGCAGTACTTC. Residues: CASSEGRAYEQYF.

The rearrangement joins TRBV12-3 or TRBV12-4 to TRBJ1-5; 9 bases agree with TRBD1. The CDR3 has 13 amino acids. V shed 5 bases, J shed 6 bases, and the junction held 2 bases outside the gene matches. The CDR3 DNA reads as TGTGCCAGCAGTCGACAGGGGGTTCAGCCCCAGCATTTT. The encoded protein is CASSRQGVQPQHF.

The chain links TRBV6-2 or TRBV6-3 to TRBJ1-1; D uncertain. There are 13 residues in the CDR3. The germline gives CDR1 MNHEY, CDR2 SVGEGT. V was trimmed by 5 bases and J by 3 bases, leaving 10 bases between them. The CDR3 DNA reads as TGTGCCAGCAGTATGCCCGGGGACACTGAAGCTTTCTTT. Protein: CASSMPGDTEAFF.

This sequence joins TRBV3-1 (or the pseudogene TRBV3-2) and TRBJ1-2, with D perhaps matching TRBD1 (5 bases). Between the trimmed V and J ends, which lost 1 base and 4 bases, there was a span of 10 bases. The CDR3 totals 14 residues. Germline CDR1 LGHDT, CDR2 YNNKEL (reference sequence). CDR3 in DNA: TGTGCCAGCAGCCAAGCCGCAGGGCCCTATGGCTACACCTTC. It codes for CASSQAAGPYGYTF.

The chain links TRBV27 to TRBJ1-2, with a possible D match to TRBD1 (5 bases). The CDR3 extends over 15 amino acids. V was shortened by 4 bases and J by 0 bases, with 12 bases between the two germline ends. In germline, CDR1 is MNHEY, CDR2 SMNVEV (reference sequence). For the CDR3, the DNA is TGTGCCAGCAGTTCCCCCAGGGAGCCTAACTATGGCTACACCTTC. The encoded protein is CASSSPREPNYGYTF.

The V gene is TRBV7-2, the J gene TRBJ2-5; no definite D call. The germline CDR1 and CDR2 sequences are SGHTA and FQGNSA. Trimming cost V 4 bases and J 3 bases, with 18 bases left between them. The CDR3 is 16 amino acids. For the CDR3, the DNA is TGTGCCAGCAGCTCCCTAGTGGGCCTCCTGAAAGAGACCCAGTACTTC. This sequence encodes CASSSLVGLLKETQYF.

This rearrangement joins TRBV6-5 to TRBJ1-1; D unclear. Between the trimmed V and J ends, which lost 10 bases and 8 bases, there was a span of 11 bases. The CDR3 totals 10 residues. CDR1 is MNHEY and CDR2 is SVGAGI in the germline V gene. The CDR3 sequence: CATVLTEAFF. CDR3 in DNA: TGTGCCACCGTCTTGACCGAAGCTTTCTTT.

The chain recombines TRBV6-5 with TRBJ2-4, with a possible D match to TRBD1 (6 bases). Trimming cost V 4 bases and J 9 bases, with 19 bases left between them. Germline values: CDR1 MNHEY, CDR2 SVGAGI. This CDR3 region has 15 residues. In nucleotides, the CDR3 is TGTGCCAGCAGTTTATTTACCGGGATAGGGGGCATTCAGTACTTC. Residues: CASSLFTGIGGIQYF.

J is TRBJ2-7 and V is TRBV6-1; D is ambiguous. CDR3 length: 15 residues. V lost 6 bases and J 3 bases, leaving 18 bases between the germline ends. CDR1 MNHNS and CDR2 SASEGT come from the germline V gene. The CDR3 DNA reads as TGTGCCAGCAGCCAAAGGGAAGCTTCGAGCTACGAGCAGTACTTC. It yields the protein CASSQREASSYEQYF.

The rearrangement joins TRBV7-2 to TRBJ2-2, with D possibly being TRBD2 (6 bases). Trimming cost V 5 bases and J 7 bases, with 17 bases left between them. Germline CDR1 SGHTA, CDR2 FQGNSA. The CDR3 has 15 residues. CDR3 DNA: TGTGCCAGCAGCATTATACAGGCGGGGATCGGGGAGCTGTTTTTT. This gives the protein CASSIIQAGIGELFF.

This rearrangement joins TRBV9 to TRBJ2-7; 10 nucleotides match TRBD1. Trimming cost V 1 base and J 8 bases; bases outside gene matches: 3. The CDR3 sequence is 13 residues long. Looked up from germline, CDR1 is SGDLS and CDR2 is YYNGEE. CDR3 nucleotides: TGTGCCAGCAGCGTATCGGGACAGGGGCAGCAGTACTTC. Protein: CASSVSGQGQQYF.

This clone was seen just once. The chain has TRBV9 and TRBJ1-3; the D gene is possibly TRBD1 (5 bases). The germline gives CDR1 SGDLS, CDR2 YYNGEE. CDR3 size: 14 residues. The ends were cut back, 2 bases at V and 0 bases at J, with 6 bases in the middle. The CDR3 region has the DNA TGTGCCAGCAGCGTCGGGACCTCTGGAAACACCATATATTTT. Encoded protein: CASSVGTSGNTIYF.

The chain links TRBV6-5 to TRBJ2-7; D remains unclear. The V end lost 2 bases, the J end lost 2 bases, and 4 bases lay between the germline ends. Germline loops: CDR1 MNHEY, CDR2 SVGAGI. This CDR3 has 12 residues. The CDR3 sequence is CASSYGPYEQYF. CDR3 DNA sequence: TGTGCCAGCAGTTACGGCCCCTACGAGCAGTACTTC.